These 23 T cell receptor beta chains were sequenced from one sample in a study of cytomegalovirus exposure and HLA in healthy donors. PCR employed 60 Vbeta and 13 Jbeta primers. The data were produced by immunoSEQ multiplex PCR, yet TCRdb's version contains in-frame clones alone and is incomplete. This sample carries about 180,000 clones, about three quarters of them seen once, and the ten largest clones take 5.7%. The source material was PBMCs. These receptors were taken from a man in his forties or fifties in good health and CMV-seronegative.

This clone was seen just once. The V gene is TRBV12-5, the J gene TRBJ1-5; D ambiguous. The V gene's germline CDR1 is LGHNT and CDR2 FRNRAP. With 1 base removed from V and 7 bases from J, the gap between germline ends came to 8 bases. The CDR3 totals 13 residues. This CDR3 is CASGLDGAQPQHF. The CDR3 DNA is TGTGCTAGTGGTTTGGACGGAGCGCAGCCCCAGCATTTT.

The rearrangement joins TRBV6-5 to TRBJ1-5, with 7 nucleotides matching TRBD1. Germline-derived CDR1 and CDR2 are MNHEY and SVGAGI. CDR3 length: 16 residues. With 0 bases clipped from V and 1 base from J, the junction kept 3 bases outside the gene matches. The CDR3 region is CASSYSKGASNQPQHF. The CDR3 DNA reads as TGTGCCAGCAGTTACTCGAAGGGGGCAAGCAATCAGCCCCAGCATTTT.

V usage is TRBV5-1 and J usage is TRBJ1-2, with TRBD1 as a possible D gene (6 bases). This CDR3 comprises 13 residues. CDR1 and CDR2 (germline): SGHRS, YFSETQ. V dropped 5 bases and J dropped 6 bases, with 14 bases sitting between them. The CDR3 DNA reads as TGCGCCAGCAGGGAGCGGACAGTGGATGGCTACACCTTC. Its protein product is CASRERTVDGYTF.

This clone was detected only a few times. J is TRBJ2-3 and V is TRBV11-2, with 7 bases that match TRBD1. Germline V gene lookup returns CDR1 SGHAT and CDR2 FQNNGV. The CDR3 is made up of 14 amino acids. Trimming took 7 bases from V and 4 from J; bases not matched to a gene: 8. CDR3 amino acids: CASNPDRDADTQYF. CDR3 nucleotides: TGTGCCAGCAACCCCGACAGGGATGCAGATACGCAGTATTTT. The entire variable domain, with the rest obtained from reference TRBV11-2 and TRBJ2-3, is as follows: EAGVAQSPRYKIIEKRQSVAFWCNPISGHATLYWYQQILGQGPKLLIQFQNNGVVDDSQLPKDRFSAERLKGVDSTLKIQPAKLEDSAVYLCASNPDRDADTQYFGPGTRLTVL.

The rearrangement links TRBV7-2 to TRBJ2-7, with 7 nucleotides matching TRBD1. This CDR3 is 15 amino acids long. The V and J ends lost 4 bases and 3 bases, in that order; junction bases with no gene match: 9. CDR1 and CDR2 (germline): SGHTA, FQGNSA. The CDR3 nucleotides are TGTGCCAGCAGCTACCGGACAGGAATTATCTACGAGCAGTACTTC. Its translation: CASSYRTGIIYEQYF.

The V gene is TRBV14, the J gene TRBJ2-2; 9 nucleotides align to TRBD2. The CDR3 contains 16 residues. Germline assignment: CDR1 SGHDN and CDR2 FVKESK. V trimming: 2 bases; J trimming: 4 bases; junction bases outside the gene matches: 5. The CDR3 DNA sequence: TGTGCCAGCAGCCAAATCTGGCGGGAGGGCACCGGGGAGCTGTTTTTT. It yields the protein CASSQIWREGTGELFF.

Remarks on this clone: The sample has other DNA sequences that encode this CDR3 too. The chain is built from TRBV6-5 and TRBJ1-1; weak D call: TRBD1 (5 bases). The germline V gene has CDR1 MNHEY and CDR2 SVGAGI. Trimming left V 6 bases short and J 4 bases short, with 18 bases between. The CDR3 is made up of 15 amino acids. CDR3 DNA: TGTGCCAGCAGGGACCAGACAGCACGTCGCACTGAAGCTTTCTTT. It is translated as CASRDQTARRTEAFF.

This clone was found once. V and J are TRBV2 and TRBJ2-1; the match to TRBD2 covers 12 bases. V gave up 6 bases and J gave up 1 base; unmatched junction bases: 16. CDR3 length: 20 residues. Looked up from germline, CDR1 is SNHLY and CDR2 is FYNNEI. The CDR3 DNA follows: TGTGCCAGCAGCCGGTGGGCTAGCGGGAGGGCCGATGTATCCTACAATGAGCAGTTCTTC. As protein: CASSRWASGRADVSYNEQFF.

This chain uses TRBV2 with TRBJ2-2; no clear D. The V gene's germline CDR1 is SNHLY and CDR2 FYNNEI. With 5 bases removed from V and 5 bases from J, the gap between germline ends came to 9 bases. This CDR3 is 13 amino acids long. The CDR3 sequence: CASSKSPTGELFF. CDR3 nucleotide sequence: TGTGCCAGCAGTAAGAGCCCTACCGGGGAGCTGTTTTTT.

The chain is built from TRBV30 and TRBJ2-1; D ambiguous. V dropped 6 bases and J dropped 4 bases, with 10 bases sitting between them. Looked up from germline, CDR1 is GTSNPN and CDR2 is SVGIG (reference sequence). The CDR3 runs 12 residues. The CDR3 loop is CACTTQYNEQFF. The CDR3 nucleotides read TGTGCCTGCACAACCCAATACAATGAGCAGTTCTTC.

This rearrangement joins TRBV6-5 to TRBJ1-1; possibly TRBD1 for D (5 bases). V dropped 0 bases and J dropped 1 base, with 9 bases sitting between them. Germline CDR1 reads MNHEY; CDR2 reads SVGAGI. The CDR3 totals 15 residues. The CDR3 is CASSYSRQSNTEAFF. For the CDR3, the DNA is TGTGCCAGCAGTTACTCGAGACAGTCGAACACTGAAGCTTTCTTT.

This sequence joins TRBV5-6 and TRBJ2-1; 11 bases are a match to TRBD2. Germline trimming cut 2 bases from V and 2 bases from J; bases unmatched to any gene: 6. The CDR3 has 17 residues. CDR1 and CDR2 (germline): SGHDT, YYEEEE. This CDR3 reads CASSFPTSGGPYNEQFF. In DNA form, the CDR3 reads TGTGCCAGCAGCTTCCCCACTAGCGGGGGACCCTACAATGAGCAGTTCTTC.

The J gene is TRBJ1-1, the V gene TRBV19; tentative D call: TRBD1 (5 bases). There are 16 residues in the CDR3. CDR1 LNHDA and CDR2 SQIVND come from the germline V gene (reference sequence). Trimming pared 7 bases from V and 0 bases from J, leaving 18 bases between. This CDR3 is CASTRPGAGVNTEAFF. CDR3 coding DNA: TGTGCCAGTACCCGTCCGGGCGCGGGGGTGAACACTGAAGCTTTCTTT.

The CDR3 loop is CASSSGQGNMNTEAFF. CDR3 DNA: TGCGCCAGCAGCTCGGGACAGGGGAACATGAACACTGAAGCTTTCTTT. This rearrangement joins TRBV5-1 to TRBJ1-1; 10 nucleotides align to TRBD1. Germline V gene data show CDR1 as SGHRS and CDR2 as YFSETQ. V was clipped by 3 bases and J by 0 bases; unmatched bases: 5. The CDR3 sequence is 16 residues long.

The chain combines TRBV29-1 with TRBJ2-5; possibly TRBD1 for D (6 bases). This CDR3 spans 12 amino acids. Germline loops: CDR1 SQVTM, CDR2 ANQGSEA. The germline V and J ends were trimmed by 7 bases and 5 bases, with 14 bases remaining between them. CDR3 region: CSAHRDRETQYF. CDR3 DNA: TGCAGCGCCCACAGGGATAGGGAGACCCAGTACTTC.

The chain joins TRBV5-1 to TRBJ2-5, with 11 nucleotides matching TRBD2. V was clipped by 3 bases and J by 3 bases; unmatched bases: 7. Germline V gives CDR1 SGHRS, CDR2 YFSETQ. This CDR3 is 16 amino acids long. CDR3: CASSSTGTSGKETQYF. The CDR3 DNA reads as TGCGCCAGCAGCTCCACCGGGACTAGCGGAAAAGAGACCCAGTACTTC.

V and J are TRBV7-6 and TRBJ2-5; D gene ambiguous. Near its end, the DNA agrees better with TRBJ2-7, so the J call may be wrong. CDR3 length: 16 amino acids. Per the germline V gene, CDR1 is SGHVS and CDR2 is FNYEAQ. The CDR3 protein is CASSLAGHSPSYEQYF. The CDR3 nucleotides read TGTGCCAGCAGCTTAGCAGGTCACAGTCCCTCCTACGAGCAGTACTTC.

J is TRBJ1-5 and V is TRBV6-5; D not resolved. Looked up from germline, CDR1 is MNHEY and CDR2 is SVGAGI. The CDR3 runs to 15 residues. V lost 9 bases to trimming and J lost 0 bases, with 15 bases between them. Written as DNA, the CDR3 is TGTGCCAGTCGACTGGGCGGGTATAGCAATCAGCCCCAGCATTTT. Residues: CASRLGGYSNQPQHF.

The chain uses TRBV10-1 and TRBJ1-4; tentative D call: TRBD1 (5 bases). Trimming left V 0 bases short and J 8 bases short, with 16 bases between. The germline gives CDR1 WNHNN, CDR2 SYGVQD (reference sequence). The CDR3 totals 16 residues. The CDR3 sequence is CASSESGQGYKEKLFF. The CDR3 region has the DNA TGCGCCAGCAGTGAGTCGGGGCAGGGATATAAAGAAAAACTGTTTTTT.

CDR3 protein: CASSLATGRLDSPLHF. The CDR3 DNA reads as TGCGCCAGCAGCTTGGCCACAGGGCGTCTTGATTCACCCCTCCACTTT. V usage is TRBV5-1 and J usage is TRBJ1-6; D may be TRBD1 (6 bases). The CDR3 runs to 16 residues. Deletions cut 0 bases from V and 8 bases from J, with 15 bases between. Germline CDR1 SGHRS, CDR2 YFSETQ.

V usage is TRBV5-1 and J usage is TRBJ1-1; 7 bases are shared with TRBD1. Looked up from germline, CDR1 is SGHRS and CDR2 is YFSETQ. CDR3 size: 15 residues. The V gene end was trimmed by 0 bases and the J gene end by 1 base; junction bases not matched to a gene: 3. CDR3: CASSLAPGGNTEAFF. The CDR3 coding sequence is TGCGCCAGCAGCTTGGCCCCAGGGGGGAACACTGAAGCTTTCTTT. The whole variable domain, filled in from reference TRBV5-1 and TRBJ1-1, reads KAGVTQTPRYLIKTRGQQVTLSCSPISGHRSVSWYQQTPGQGLQFLFEYFSETQRNKGNFPGRFSGRQFSNSRSEMNVSTLELGDSALYLCASSLAPGGNTEAFFGQGTRLTVV.

CDR3 coding DNA: TGTGCCAGCAGCTCTAGCATTATCGGAAATCAGCCCCAGCATTTT. Translation: CASSSSIIGNQPQHF. The V and J genes are TRBV7-9 and TRBJ1-5; no definite D call. CDR3 length: 15 amino acids. The germline gives CDR1 SEHNR, CDR2 FQNEAQ (reference sequence). V shed 4 bases and J shed 4 bases, with 14 bases lying between them.

This clone has a handful of counts. The rearrangement joins TRBV6-6 to TRBJ1-5; D ambiguous. The CDR3 covers 15 residues. Per germline, CDR1 MNHNY and CDR2 SVGAGI (reference sequence). Trimming cost V 2 bases and J 2 bases, with 10 bases left between them. The CDR3, as DNA: TGTGCCAGCAGTTACGCCGAGATCGGCAATCAGCCCCAGCATTTT. Residues: CASSYAEIGNQPQHF.